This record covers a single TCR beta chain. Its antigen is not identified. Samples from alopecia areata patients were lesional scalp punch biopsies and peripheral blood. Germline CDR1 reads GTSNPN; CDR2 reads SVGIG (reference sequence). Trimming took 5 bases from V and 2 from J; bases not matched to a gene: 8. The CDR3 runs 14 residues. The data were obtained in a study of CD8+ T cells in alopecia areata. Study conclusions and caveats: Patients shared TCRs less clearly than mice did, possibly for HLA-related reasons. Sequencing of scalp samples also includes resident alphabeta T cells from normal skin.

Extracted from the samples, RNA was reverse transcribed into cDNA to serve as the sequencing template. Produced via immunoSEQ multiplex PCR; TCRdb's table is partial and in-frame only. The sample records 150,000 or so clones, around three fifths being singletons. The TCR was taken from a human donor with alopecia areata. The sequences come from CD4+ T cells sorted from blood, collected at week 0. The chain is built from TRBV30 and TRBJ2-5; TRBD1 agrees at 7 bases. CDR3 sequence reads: CAWGGQTRQETQYF. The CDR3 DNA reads TGTGCCTGGGGGGGACAGACCCGACAAGAGACCCAGTACTTC.